The clone carrying this TCR beta chain has just a few counts. Antigen specificity is unknown. Quantitative 5'-RACE with molecular barcodes was used to make the TCR beta libraries. TCRdb re-called the 5' RACE reads with MiXCR, one entry per CDR3 protein. There are roughly 700,000 distinct CDR3 sequences in the sample; under 20% occur only once, and 15% to 20% lies in the top ten. The record originates from a study of CD8 T cells in ankylosing spondylitis. Study outcomes and limitations: Both synovial fluid and blood in reactive arthritis had previously been reported to carry some motif variants. Reports say disease-linked clones showed up significantly more in matched ankylosing spondylitis synovial fluid. What seemed typical of ankylosing spondylitis blood was a TCR beta motif built from under 10 highly homologous variants. CD8+ cells made up the disease-linked clones, which were relatively rare in peripheral blood.

Trimming pared 6 bases from V and 5 bases from J, leaving 13 bases between. The length of the CDR3 is 13 residues. From germline, CDR1 is SGHTA and CDR2 FQGNSA. The sequence was collected from a male donor with ankylosing spondylitis. The sequenced sample consisted of blood, either unsorted or a sorted T cell fraction (not recorded which). The rearrangement uses TRBV7-2 and TRBJ1-1; no reliable D call. CDR3 sequence reads: CASSQAARTEAFF. The CDR3 region has the DNA TGTGCCAGCAGTCAGGCAGCTAGGACTGAAGCTTTCTTT.